This T cell receptor (beta chain) was identified during a study of T-cell memory formation after mild COVID-19. Germline V gene sequence: CDR1 SGHDT, CDR2 YYEEEE. The CDR3 consists of 13 residues. V lost 4 bases and J 1 base, leaving 6 bases between the germline ends. In TCRdb, the 5' RACE reads were re-called with MiXCR into one record per CDR3 protein. Among roughly 200,000 distinct CDR3 sequences listed, over 7.5% were seen once. This clonotype was observed at least ten times. The gene calls are TRBV5-6 and TRBJ1-5; D gene ambiguous. Sequences were obtained from PBMCs or a T cell subset sorted from them (not recorded which). The TCR was taken from a man aged 18-30 years who had mild COVID-19 (a few samples of this study predate the infection). Cell type and time point are not known. Written as DNA, the CDR3 is TGTGCCAGCAGCGCGGACAGCAATCAGCCCCAGCATTTT. It translates to CASSADSNQPQHF.